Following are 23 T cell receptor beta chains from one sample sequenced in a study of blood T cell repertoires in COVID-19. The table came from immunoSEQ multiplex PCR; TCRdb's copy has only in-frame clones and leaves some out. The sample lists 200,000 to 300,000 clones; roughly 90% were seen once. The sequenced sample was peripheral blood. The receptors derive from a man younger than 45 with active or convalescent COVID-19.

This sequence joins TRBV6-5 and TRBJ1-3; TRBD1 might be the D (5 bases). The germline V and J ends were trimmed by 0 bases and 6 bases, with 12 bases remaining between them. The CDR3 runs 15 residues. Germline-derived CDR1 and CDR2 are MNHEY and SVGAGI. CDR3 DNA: TGTGCCAGCAGTTACTCTGCCAGGGCCCAAAACACCATATATTTT. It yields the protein CASSYSARAQNTIYF.

The CDR3 region is CASSPDSYEQYF. CDR3 sequence (DNA): TGCGCCAGCAGCCCAGACTCGTACGAGCAGTACTTC. V and J are TRBV5-1 and TRBJ2-7; D ambiguous. The CDR3 extends over 12 amino acids. Deletions cut 4 bases from V and 4 bases from J, with 9 bases between. Germline assignment: CDR1 SGHRS and CDR2 YFSETQ.

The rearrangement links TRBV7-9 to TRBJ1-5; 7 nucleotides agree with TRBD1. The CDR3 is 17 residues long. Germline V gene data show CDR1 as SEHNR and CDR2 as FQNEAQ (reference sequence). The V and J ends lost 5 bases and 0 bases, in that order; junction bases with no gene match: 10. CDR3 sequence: CASSLTMTGNSNQPQHF. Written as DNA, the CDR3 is TGTGCCAGCAGCCTGACCATGACAGGGAATAGCAATCAGCCCCAGCATTTT.

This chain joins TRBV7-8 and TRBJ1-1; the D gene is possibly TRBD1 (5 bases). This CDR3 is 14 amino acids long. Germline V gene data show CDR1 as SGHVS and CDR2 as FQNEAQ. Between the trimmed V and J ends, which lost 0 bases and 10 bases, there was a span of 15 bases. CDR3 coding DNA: TGTGCCAGCAGCTTAGCCCAGGGAGGAGTGGGAGCTTTCTTT. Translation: CASSLAQGGVGAFF.

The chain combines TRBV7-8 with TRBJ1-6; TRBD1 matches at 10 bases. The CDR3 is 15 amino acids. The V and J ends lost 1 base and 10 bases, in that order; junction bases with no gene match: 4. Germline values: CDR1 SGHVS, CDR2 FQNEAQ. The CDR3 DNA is TGTGCCAGCAGCTTAGGGACAGGGGGTACATCACCCCTCCACTTT. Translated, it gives CASSLGTGGTSPLHF. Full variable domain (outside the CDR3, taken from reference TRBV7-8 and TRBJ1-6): GAGVSQSPRYKVAKRGQDVALRCDPISGHVSLFWYQQALGQGPEFLTYFQNEAQLDKSGLPSDRFFAERPEGSVSTLKIQRTQQEDSAVYLCASSLGTGGTSPLHFGNGTRLTVT.

CDR3 sequence: CASSFRGHTDTQYF. The CDR3 nucleotides are TGTGCCAGCAGCTTCCGGGGACACACAGATACGCAGTATTTT. The chain combines TRBV5-5 with TRBJ2-3, with D perhaps TRBD1 (6 bases). V shed 2 bases and J shed 2 bases, with 9 bases lying between them. From germline, CDR1 is SGHKS and CDR2 YYEKEE (reference sequence). The CDR3 extends over 14 amino acids.

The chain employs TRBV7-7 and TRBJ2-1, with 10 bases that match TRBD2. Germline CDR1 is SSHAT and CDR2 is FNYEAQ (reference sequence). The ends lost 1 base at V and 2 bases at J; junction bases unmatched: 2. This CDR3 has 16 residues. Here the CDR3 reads CASSLVSGGAYNEQFF. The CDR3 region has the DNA TGTGCCAGCAGCTTAGTGAGCGGGGGGGCCTACAATGAGCAGTTCTTC.

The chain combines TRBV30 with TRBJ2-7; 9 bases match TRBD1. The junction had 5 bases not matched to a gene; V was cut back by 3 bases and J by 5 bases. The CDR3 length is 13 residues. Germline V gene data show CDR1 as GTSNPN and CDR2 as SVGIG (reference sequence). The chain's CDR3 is CAWRDRGIDEQYF. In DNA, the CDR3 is TGTGCCTGGAGGGACAGGGGTATCGACGAGCAGTACTTC. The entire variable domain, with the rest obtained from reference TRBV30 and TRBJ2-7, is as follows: SQTIHQWPATLVQPVGSPLSLECTVEGTSNPNLYWYRQAAGRGLQLLFYSVGIGQISSEVPQNLSASRPQDRQFILSSKKLLLSDSGFYLCAWRDRGIDEQYFGPGTRLTVT.

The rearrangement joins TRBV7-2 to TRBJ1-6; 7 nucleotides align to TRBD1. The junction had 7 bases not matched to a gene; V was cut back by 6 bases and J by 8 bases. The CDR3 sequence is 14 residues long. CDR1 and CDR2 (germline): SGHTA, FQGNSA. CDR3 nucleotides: TGTGCCAGCAGGGGGGCAGGGGGGCATTCACCCCTCCACTTT. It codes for CASRGAGGHSPLHF.

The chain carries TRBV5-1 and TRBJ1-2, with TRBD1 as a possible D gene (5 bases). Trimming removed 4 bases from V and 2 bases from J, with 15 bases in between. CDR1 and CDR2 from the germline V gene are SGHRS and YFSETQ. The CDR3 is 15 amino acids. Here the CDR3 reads CASSNEGQGNYGYTF. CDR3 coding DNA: TGCGCCAGCAGCAATGAAGGGCAGGGAAACTATGGCTACACCTTC.

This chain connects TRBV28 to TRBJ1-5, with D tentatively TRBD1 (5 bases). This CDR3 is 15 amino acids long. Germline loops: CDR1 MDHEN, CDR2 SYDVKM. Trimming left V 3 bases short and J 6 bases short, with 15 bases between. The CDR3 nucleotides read TGTGCCAGCAGTTTGTTTGGGGGGGGTGTTCAGCCCCAGCATTTT. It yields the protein CASSLFGGGVQPQHF. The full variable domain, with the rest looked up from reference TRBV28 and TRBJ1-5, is DVKVTQSSRYLVKRTGEKVFLECVQDMDHENMFWYRQDPGLGLRLIYFSYDVKMKEKGDIPEGYSVSREKKERFSLILESASTNQTSMYLCASSLFGGGVQPQHFGDGTRLSIL.

The CDR3: CASSKGAPKNPYF. The CDR3 DNA reads TGTGCCAGCAGCAAAGGCGCACCGAAAAATCCGTACTTC. V is TRBV21-1 and J is TRBJ2-7; TRBD2, as called in the table, went unchecked against the DNA. TRBV21-1 is recorded as a pseudogene. The CDR3 is 13 amino acids.

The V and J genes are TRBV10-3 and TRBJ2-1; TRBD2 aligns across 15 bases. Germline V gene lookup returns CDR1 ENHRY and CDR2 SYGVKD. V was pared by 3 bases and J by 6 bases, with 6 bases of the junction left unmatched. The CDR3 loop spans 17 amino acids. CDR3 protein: CAISDGLAGGVVNEQFF. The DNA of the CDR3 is TGTGCCATCAGTGACGGACTAGCGGGGGGGGTCGTCAATGAGCAGTTCTTC.

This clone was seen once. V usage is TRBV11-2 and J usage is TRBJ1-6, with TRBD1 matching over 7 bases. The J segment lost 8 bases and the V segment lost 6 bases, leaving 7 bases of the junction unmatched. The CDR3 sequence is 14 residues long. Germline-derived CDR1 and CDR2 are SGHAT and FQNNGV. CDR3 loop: CASRRQGSDSPLHF. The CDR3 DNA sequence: TGTGCCAGCAGACGACAGGGTTCGGATTCACCCCTCCACTTT. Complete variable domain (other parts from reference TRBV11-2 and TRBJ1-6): EAGVAQSPRYKIIEKRQSVAFWCNPISGHATLYWYQQILGQGPKLLIQFQNNGVVDDSQLPKDRFSAERLKGVDSTLKIQPAKLEDSAVYLCASRRQGSDSPLHFGNGTRLTVT.

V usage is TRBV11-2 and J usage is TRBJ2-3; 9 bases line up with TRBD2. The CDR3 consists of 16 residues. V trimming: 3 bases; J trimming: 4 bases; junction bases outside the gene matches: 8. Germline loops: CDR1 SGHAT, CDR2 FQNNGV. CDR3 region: CASSFGPGGGADTQYF. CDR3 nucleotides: TGTGCCAGCAGCTTTGGTCCTGGCGGGGGGGCAGATACGCAGTATTTT.

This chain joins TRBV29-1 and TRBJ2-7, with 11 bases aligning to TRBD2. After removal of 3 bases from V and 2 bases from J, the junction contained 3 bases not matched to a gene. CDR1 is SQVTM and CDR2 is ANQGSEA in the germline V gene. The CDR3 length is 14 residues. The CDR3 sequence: CSVDISGRAYEQYF. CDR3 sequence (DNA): TGCAGCGTTGATATTAGCGGGAGGGCCTACGAGCAGTACTTC.

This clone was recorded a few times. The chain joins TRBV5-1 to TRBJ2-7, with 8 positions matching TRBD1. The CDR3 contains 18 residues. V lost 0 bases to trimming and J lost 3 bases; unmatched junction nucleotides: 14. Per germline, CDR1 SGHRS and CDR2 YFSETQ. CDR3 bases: TGCGCCAGCAGCTTGGACTGGTCCGCAGGGGGCCGCATCTACGAGCAGTACTTC. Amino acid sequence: CASSLDWSAGGRIYEQYF.

The CDR3 here is CSARRQGTQHF. CDR3 nucleotide sequence: TGCAGTGCTAGGAGACAGGGTACCCAGCATTTT. The chain combines TRBV20-1 with TRBJ1-5; 7 positions agree with TRBD1. J gave up 11 bases and V 3 bases, and 4 bases lay outside the gene matches. Germline CDR1 reads DFQATT; CDR2 reads SNEGSKA (reference sequence). This CDR3 region has 11 residues.

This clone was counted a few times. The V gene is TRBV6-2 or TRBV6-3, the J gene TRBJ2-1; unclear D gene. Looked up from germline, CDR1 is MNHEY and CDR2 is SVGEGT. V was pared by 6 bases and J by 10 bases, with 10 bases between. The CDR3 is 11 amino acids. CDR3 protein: CASSISREQFF. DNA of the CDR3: TGTGCCAGCAGCATTTCACGGGAGCAGTTCTTC.

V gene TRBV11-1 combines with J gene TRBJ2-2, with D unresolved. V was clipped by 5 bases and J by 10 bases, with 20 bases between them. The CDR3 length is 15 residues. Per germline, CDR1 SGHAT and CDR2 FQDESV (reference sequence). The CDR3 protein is CASSVETGTPEELFF. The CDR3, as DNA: TGTGCCAGCAGCGTCGAGACTGGAACACCGGAGGAGCTGTTTTTT.

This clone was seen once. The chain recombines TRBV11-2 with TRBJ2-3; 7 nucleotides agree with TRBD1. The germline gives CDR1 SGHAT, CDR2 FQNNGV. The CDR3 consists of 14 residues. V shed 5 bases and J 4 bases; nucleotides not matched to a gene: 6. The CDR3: CASSPDRVSDTQYF. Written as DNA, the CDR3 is TGTGCCAGCAGCCCCGACAGGGTTTCAGATACGCAGTATTTT.

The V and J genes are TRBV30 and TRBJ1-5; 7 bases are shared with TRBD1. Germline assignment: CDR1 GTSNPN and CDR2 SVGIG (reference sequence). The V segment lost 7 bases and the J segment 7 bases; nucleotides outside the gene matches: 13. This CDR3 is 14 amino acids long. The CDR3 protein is CAFSLNRGRQPQHF. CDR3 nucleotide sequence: TGTGCCTTTTCCCTCAACAGGGGTCGGCAGCCCCAGCATTTT.

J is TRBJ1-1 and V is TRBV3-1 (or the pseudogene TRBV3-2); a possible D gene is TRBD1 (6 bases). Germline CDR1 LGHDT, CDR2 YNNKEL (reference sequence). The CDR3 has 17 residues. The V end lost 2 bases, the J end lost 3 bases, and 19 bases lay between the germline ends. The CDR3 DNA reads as TGTGCCAGCAGCCAATTAAGAGGGGGAATCGGCGACACTGAAGCTTTCTTT. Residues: CASSQLRGGIGDTEAFF.